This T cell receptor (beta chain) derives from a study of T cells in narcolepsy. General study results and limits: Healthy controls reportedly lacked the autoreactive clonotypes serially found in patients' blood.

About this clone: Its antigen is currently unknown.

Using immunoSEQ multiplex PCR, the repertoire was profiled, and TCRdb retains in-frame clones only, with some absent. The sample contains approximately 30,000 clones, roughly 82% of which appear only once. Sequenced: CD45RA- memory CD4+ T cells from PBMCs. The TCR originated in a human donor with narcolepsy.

CDR3 coding DNA: TGTGCCAGCATAAACCGACCCCATGGCTACACCTTC. This encodes CASINRPHGYTF. The rearrangement links TRBV28 to TRBJ1-2; unclear D gene. The CDR3 extends over 12 amino acids. Per germline, CDR1 MDHEN and CDR2 SYDVKM. With 7 bases removed from V and 6 bases from J, the gap between germline ends came to 12 bases.